This is a list of T cell receptor beta chains from one sample in a study of T-cell reconstitution after alpha-beta-depleted transplantation in children. Each CDR3 protein gets one entry after TCRdb re-called the PCR reads with MiXCR. The sample includes about 250,000 distinct CDR3 sequences, roughly a quarter of them seen just once. Here the sequenced sample was PBMCs, mostly from graft donor cells, taken 360 days after TCRalphabeta/CD19-depleted stem cell transplant. The receptors originated from a female patient between 2 and 15 years old who had a stem cell transplant for congenital amegakaryocytic thrombocytopenia, so the T cells may come from the graft donor. CDR3s include the opening cysteine and the closing phenylalanine or tryptophan. A D gene is named only where the DNA matches it firmly. Clone size, where shown, is once, few, many, or a class for clones that have expanded.

>many|TRBV12-3/TRBV12-4|TRBJ1-1|-
CASRGGRYTEAFF
TGTGCCAGCAGAGGGGGACGGTACACTGAAGCTTTCTTT
>-|TRBV2|TRBJ2-7|TRBD2
CASTSGTSDEQYF
TGTGCCAGCACAAGCGGGACTAGCGACGAGCAGTACTTC
>-|TRBV7-2|TRBJ2-3|TRBD1
CASSLGQGAQTDTQYF
TGTGCCAGCAGCTTGGGACAGGGGGCGCAAACAGATACGCAGTATTTT
>few|TRBV14|TRBJ2-7|-
CASSQEATTYEQYF
TGTGCCAGCAGCCAAGAAGCGACAACCTACGAGCAGTACTTC
>-|TRBV28|TRBJ1-2|-
CASSNWGTKTQGGYGYTF
TGTGCCAGCAGCAACTGGGGAACTAAAACACAGGGCGGCTATGGCTACACCTTC
>-|TRBV12-3/TRBV12-4|TRBJ2-7|-
CASSFSRYEQYF
TGTGCCAGCAGTTTTTCTCGGTACGAGCAGTACTTC
>-|TRBV27|TRBJ1-5|-
CASSLKGGSNQPQHF
TGTGCCAGCAGTTTGAAGGGGGGCAGCAATCAGCCCCAGCATTTT
>many|TRBV20-1|TRBJ2-7|TRBD2
CSARDGAGISYEQYF
TGCAGTGCTAGAGATGGAGCGGGGATCTCCTACGAGCAGTACTTC
>few|TRBV20-1|TRBJ2-4|-
CSASVEWDIQYF
TGCAGTGCTAGTGTCGAATGGGACATTCAGTACTTC
>-|TRBV7-9|TRBJ2-1|TRBD2
CASSSGGGNSYNEQFF
TGTGCCAGCAGCTCGGGCGGGGGAAACTCCTACAATGAGCAGTTCTTC
>-|TRBV7-9|TRBJ1-1|TRBD1
CASSLTDRGMTEAFF
TGTGCCAGCAGCTTAACTGACAGGGGAATGACTGAAGCTTTCTTT
>-|TRBV28|TRBJ1-3|-
CASSLYDGNTIYF
TGTGCCAGCAGTTTGTATGATGGAAACACCATATATTTT
>-|TRBV11-2|TRBJ2-3|-
CASSSFRGPPRTDTQYF
TGTGCCAGCAGCTCCTTTAGAGGACCCCCTCGCACAGATACGCAGTATTTT
>few|TRBV18|TRBJ1-1|-
CASSLDRFNTEAFF
TGTGCCAGCTCACTTGACAGGTTTAACACTGAAGCTTTCTTT
>many|TRBV12-3/TRBV12-4|TRBJ2-1|-
CASRRGPYNEQFF
TGTGCCAGCAGGCGGGGCCCATACAATGAGCAGTTCTTC
>-|TRBV5-1|TRBJ2-1|TRBD1
CASSPGQGYDEQFF
TGCGCCAGCAGCCCTGGACAGGGGTACGATGAGCAGTTCTTC
>-|TRBV20-1|TRBJ2-1|TRBD2
CSARGGAYNEQFF
TGCAGTGCTAGGGGGGGGGCCTACAATGAGCAGTTCTTC
>-|TRBV11-2|TRBJ2-7|TRBD2
CASSLQLAGVFEQYF
TGTGCCAGCAGCTTGCAACTAGCGGGAGTTTTTGAGCAGTACTTC
>-|TRBV11-2|TRBJ2-7|-
CASSLSFGKRPYEQYF
TGTGCCAGCAGCTTAAGTTTCGGGAAACGCCCCTACGAGCAGTACTTC
>few|TRBV2|TRBJ2-1|TRBD2
CASRPLAGAYNEQFF
TGTGCCAGCAGGCCACTAGCGGGGGCTTACAATGAGCAGTTCTTC
>-|TRBV20-1|TRBJ2-5|TRBD2
CSARDGASGRVETQYF
TGCAGTGCTAGAGATGGCGCCAGCGGGAGGGTAGAGACCCAGTACTTC
>-|TRBV29-1|TRBJ2-1|TRBD2
CSVEDLLAGSPYNEQFF
TGCAGCGTTGAAGATCTACTAGCGGGAAGCCCCTACAATGAGCAGTTCTTC
>few|TRBV12-3/TRBV12-4|TRBJ2-3|-
CASNFAASLGTDTQYF
TGTGCCAGCAATTTTGCGGCTAGCCTCGGCACAGATACGCAGTATTTT
>few|TRBV20-1|TRBJ1-2|-
CSARDSRGRGYGYTF
TGCAGTGCTAGAGATTCGAGGGGCCGGGGGTATGGCTACACCTTC
>-|TRBV27|TRBJ2-6|-
CARRPPVTASGANVLTF
TGTGCCAGACGACCCCCTGTCACGGCCTCTGGGGCCAACGTCCTGACTTTC
>-|TRBV5-1|TRBJ2-3|TRBD2
CASSLVGSGGTDTQYF
TGCGCCAGCAGCTTGGTGGGTAGCGGGGGCACAGATACGCAGTATTTT
>many|TRBV5-1|TRBJ2-3|TRBD1
CASSLGTETAYF
TGCGCCAGCAGCCTAGGGACAGAGACGGCGTATTTT
>-|TRBV5-1|TRBJ2-5|-
CASSFGTSETQYF
TGCGCCAGCAGCTTTGGGACATCGGAGACCCAGTACTTC